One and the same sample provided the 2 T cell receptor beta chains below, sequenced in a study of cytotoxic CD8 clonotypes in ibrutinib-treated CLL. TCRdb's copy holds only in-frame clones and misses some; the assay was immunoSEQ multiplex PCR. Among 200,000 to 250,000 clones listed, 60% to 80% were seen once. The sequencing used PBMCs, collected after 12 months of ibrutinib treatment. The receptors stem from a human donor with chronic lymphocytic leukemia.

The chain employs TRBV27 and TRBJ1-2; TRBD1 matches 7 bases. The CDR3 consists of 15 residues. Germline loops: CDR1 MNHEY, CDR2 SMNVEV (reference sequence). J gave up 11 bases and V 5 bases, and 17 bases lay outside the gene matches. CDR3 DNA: TGTGCCAGCAGTCCCTGGGGGGTCCAGGGGGGACAGTACACCTTC. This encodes CASSPWGVQGGQYTF.

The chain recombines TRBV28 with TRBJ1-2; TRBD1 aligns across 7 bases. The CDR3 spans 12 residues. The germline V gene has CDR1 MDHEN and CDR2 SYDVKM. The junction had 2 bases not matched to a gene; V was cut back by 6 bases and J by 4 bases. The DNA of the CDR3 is TGTGCCAGCAGAGGGACAGTCTATGGCTACACCTTC. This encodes CASRGTVYGYTF.